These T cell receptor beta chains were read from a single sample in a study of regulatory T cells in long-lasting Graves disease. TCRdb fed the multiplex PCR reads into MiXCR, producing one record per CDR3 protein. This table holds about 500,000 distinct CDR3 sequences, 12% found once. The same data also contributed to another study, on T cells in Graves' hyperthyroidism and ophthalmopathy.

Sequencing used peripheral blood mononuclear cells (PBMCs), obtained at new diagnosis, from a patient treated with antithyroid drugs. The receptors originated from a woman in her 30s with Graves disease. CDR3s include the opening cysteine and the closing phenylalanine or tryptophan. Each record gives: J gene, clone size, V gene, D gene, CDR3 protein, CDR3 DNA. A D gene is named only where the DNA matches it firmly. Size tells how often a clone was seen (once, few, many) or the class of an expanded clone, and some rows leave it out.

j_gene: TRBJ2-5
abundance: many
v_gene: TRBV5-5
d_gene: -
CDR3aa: CASSWTGRFQETQYF
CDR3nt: TGTGCCAGCAGCTGGACGGGACGCTTCCAAGAGACCCAGTACTTC

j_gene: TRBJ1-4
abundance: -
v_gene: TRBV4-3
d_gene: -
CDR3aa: CASSQAGRAIEKLFF
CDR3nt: TGCGCCAGCAGCCAGGCGGGCAGGGCGATTGAAAAACTGTTTTTT

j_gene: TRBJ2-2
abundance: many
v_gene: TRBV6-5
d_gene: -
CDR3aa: CASSYSISTATGELFF
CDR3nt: TGTGCCAGCAGTTACAGCATCTCTACAGCCACCGGGGAGCTGTTTTTT

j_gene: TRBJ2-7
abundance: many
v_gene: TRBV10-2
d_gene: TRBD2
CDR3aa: CASSESGTSGYEQYF
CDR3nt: TGCGCCAGCAGTGAGTCCGGGACTAGCGGCTACGAGCAGTACTTC

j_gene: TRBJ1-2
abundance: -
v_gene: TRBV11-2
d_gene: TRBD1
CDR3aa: CASSLWGPGTEYGYTF
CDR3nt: TGTGCCAGCAGCTTATGGGGTCCGGGGACAGAGTATGGCTACACCTTC

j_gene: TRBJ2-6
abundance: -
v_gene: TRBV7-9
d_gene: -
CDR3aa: CASSKDVANVLTF
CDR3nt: TGTGCCAGCAGCAAGGACGTGGCCAACGTCCTGACTTTC

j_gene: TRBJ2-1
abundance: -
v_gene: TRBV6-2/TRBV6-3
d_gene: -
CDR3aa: CASRRPASSYNEQFF
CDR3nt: TGTGCCAGCAGGAGGCCCGCGAGCTCCTACAATGAGCAGTTCTTC

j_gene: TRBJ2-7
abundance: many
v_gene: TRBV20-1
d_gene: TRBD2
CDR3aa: CSARDWGLAGTYEQYF
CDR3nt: TGCAGTGCTAGAGATTGGGGGCTAGCGGGGACCTACGAGCAGTACTTC

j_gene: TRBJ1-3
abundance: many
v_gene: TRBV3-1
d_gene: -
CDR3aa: CASSRRATGSGNTIYF
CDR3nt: TGTGCCAGCAGCCGAAGAGCGACAGGCTCCGGAAACACCATATATTTT

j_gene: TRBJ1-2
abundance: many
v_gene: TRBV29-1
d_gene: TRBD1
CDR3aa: CSVGQDNASITF
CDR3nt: TGCAGCGTGGGACAGGACAACGCTAGCATCACCTTC

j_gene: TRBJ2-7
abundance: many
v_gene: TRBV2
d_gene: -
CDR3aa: CASRETSPLSVHEQYF
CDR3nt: TGTGCCAGCAGGGAGACTTCACCCCTAAGTGTCCACGAGCAGTACTTC

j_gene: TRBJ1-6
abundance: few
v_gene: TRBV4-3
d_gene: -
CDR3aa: CASSQEDVQHSPLHF
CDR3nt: TGCGCCAGCAGCCAAGAGGATGTTCAGCATTCACCCCTCCACTTT

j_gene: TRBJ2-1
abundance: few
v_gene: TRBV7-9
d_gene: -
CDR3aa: CASSLDRVRVASYNEQFF
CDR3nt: TGTGCCAGCAGCTTAGATCGGGTCAGGGTAGCCTCCTACAATGAGCAGTTCTTC

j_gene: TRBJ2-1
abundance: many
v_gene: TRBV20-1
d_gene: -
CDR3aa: CSANRGEGFYNEQFF
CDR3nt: TGCAGTGCTAATAGGGGGGAGGGATTTTACAATGAGCAGTTCTTC

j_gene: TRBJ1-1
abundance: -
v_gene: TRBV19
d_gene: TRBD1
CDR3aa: CASIGPPGQPNTEAFF
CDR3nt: TGTGCCAGTATTGGACCCCCGGGACAGCCGAACACTGAAGCTTTCTTT

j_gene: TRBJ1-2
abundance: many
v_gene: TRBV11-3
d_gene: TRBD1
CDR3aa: CASSLVYPGQGTGYTF
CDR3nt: TGTGCCAGCAGCTTAGTATATCCGGGACAGGGGACTGGCTACACCTTC

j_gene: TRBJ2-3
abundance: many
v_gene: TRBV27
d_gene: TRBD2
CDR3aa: CASRRLAGSADTQYF
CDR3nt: TGTGCCAGCAGGAGACTAGCGGGAAGCGCAGATACGCAGTATTTT

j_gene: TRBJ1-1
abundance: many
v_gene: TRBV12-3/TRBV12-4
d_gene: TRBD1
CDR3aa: CASSLGQGSTEAFF
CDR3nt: TGTGCCAGCAGCTTAGGACAGGGATCCACTGAAGCTTTCTTT

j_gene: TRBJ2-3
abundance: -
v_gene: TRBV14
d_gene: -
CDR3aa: CASSPYPLLERADTQYF
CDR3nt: TGTGCCAGCAGCCCCTACCCCTTACTGGAGAGGGCAGATACGCAGTATTTT

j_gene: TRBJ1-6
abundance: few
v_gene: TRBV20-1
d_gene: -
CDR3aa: CSARDQGGPPLHF
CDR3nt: TGCAGTGCTAGAGATCAGGGAGGGCCACCCCTCCACTTT

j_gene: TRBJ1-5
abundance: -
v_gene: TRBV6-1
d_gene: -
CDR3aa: CASRAPRVGQPQHF
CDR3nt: TGTGCCAGCAGAGCCCCCCGGGTCGGTCAGCCCCAGCATTTT

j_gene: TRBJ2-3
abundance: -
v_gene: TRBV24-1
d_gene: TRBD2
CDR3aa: CATSESGTSGTDTQYF
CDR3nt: TGTGCCACCAGTGAATCCGGGACTAGCGGCACAGATACGCAGTATTTT

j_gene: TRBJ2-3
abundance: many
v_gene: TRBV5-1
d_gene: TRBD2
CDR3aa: CASSSPGLAGGPTDTQYF
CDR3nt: TGCGCCAGCAGCTCCCCGGGACTAGCGGGAGGCCCCACAGATACGCAGTATTTT

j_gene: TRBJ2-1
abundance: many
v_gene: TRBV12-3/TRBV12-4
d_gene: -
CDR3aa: CASSGLKSGRSHYNEQFF
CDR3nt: TGTGCCAGCAGTGGCCTGAAGAGCGGGCGGAGCCACTACAATGAGCAGTTCTTC

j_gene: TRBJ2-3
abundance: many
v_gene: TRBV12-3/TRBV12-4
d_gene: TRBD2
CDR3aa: CASSRAGETDTQYF
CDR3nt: TGTGCCAGCAGTAGGGCGGGGGAGACAGATACGCAGTATTTT

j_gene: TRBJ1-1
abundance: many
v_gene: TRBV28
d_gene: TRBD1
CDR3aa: CASTFSGQGAVHTEAFF
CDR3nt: TGTGCCAGCACCTTTTCCGGACAGGGGGCGGTTCACACTGAAGCTTTCTTT

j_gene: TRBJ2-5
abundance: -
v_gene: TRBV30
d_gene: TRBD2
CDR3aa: CASHEASGRAYLGETQYF
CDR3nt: TGTGCCTCCCACGAAGCTAGCGGGAGGGCCTATCTCGGAGAGACCCAGTACTTC

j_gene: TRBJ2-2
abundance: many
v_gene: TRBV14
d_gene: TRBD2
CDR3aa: CASSQQLATNTGELFF
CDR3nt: TGTGCCAGCAGCCAACAACTAGCGACGAACACCGGGGAGCTGTTTTTT

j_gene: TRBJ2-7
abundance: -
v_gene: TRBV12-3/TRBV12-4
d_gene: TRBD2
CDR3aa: CASSSIAGVPYEQYF
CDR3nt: TGTGCCAGCAGTTCTATAGCGGGAGTTCCCTACGAGCAGTACTTC

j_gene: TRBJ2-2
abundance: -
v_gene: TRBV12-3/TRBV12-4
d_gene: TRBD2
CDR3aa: CASRVAGGVTGELFF
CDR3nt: TGTGCCAGCAGGGTAGCGGGAGGGGTCACCGGGGAGCTGTTTTTT

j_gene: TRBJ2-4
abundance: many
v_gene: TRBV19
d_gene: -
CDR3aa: CATSSATSLGNIQYF
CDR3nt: TGTGCCACTTCTAGCGCAACCTCCCTGGGAAACATTCAGTACTTC

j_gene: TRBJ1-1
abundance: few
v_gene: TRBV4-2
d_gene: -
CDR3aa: CASSQEPRRMNTEAFF
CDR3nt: TGTGCCAGCAGCCAAGAACCCCGGAGGATGAACACTGAAGCTTTCTTT

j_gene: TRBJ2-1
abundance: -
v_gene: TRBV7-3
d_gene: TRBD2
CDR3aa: CASSLEGRGLDKPLSSYNEQFF
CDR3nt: TGTGCCAGCAGCTTAGAGGGCCGAGGACTAGACAAGCCCTTGAGCTCCTACAATGAGCAGTTCTTC

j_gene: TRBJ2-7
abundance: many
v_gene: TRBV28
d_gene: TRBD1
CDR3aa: CASTPGTVSYEQYF
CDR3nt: TGTGCCAGCACCCCTGGGACAGTCTCCTACGAGCAGTACTTC

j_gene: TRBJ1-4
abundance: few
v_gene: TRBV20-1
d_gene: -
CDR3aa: CIAGSSNEKLFF
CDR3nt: TGCATCGCGGGTTCCTCTAATGAAAAACTGTTTTTT

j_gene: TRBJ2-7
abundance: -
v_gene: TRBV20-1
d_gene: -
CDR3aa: CSARGTAYEQYF
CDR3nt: TGCAGTGCTCGGGGCACAGCCTACGAGCAGTACTTC

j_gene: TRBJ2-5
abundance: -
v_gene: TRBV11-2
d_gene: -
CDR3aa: CASSKSPGMGETQYF
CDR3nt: TGTGCCAGCAGCAAAAGTCCGGGAATGGGAGAGACCCAGTACTTC

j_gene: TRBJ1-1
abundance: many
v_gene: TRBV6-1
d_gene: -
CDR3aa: CASSTAWRNTEAFF
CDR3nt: TGTGCCAGCAGTACCGCGTGGCGGAACACTGAAGCTTTCTTT

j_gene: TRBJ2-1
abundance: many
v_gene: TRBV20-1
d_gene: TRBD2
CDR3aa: CSARDRVAGTYNEQFF
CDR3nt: TGCAGTGCTAGAGATCGGGTAGCGGGGACCTACAATGAGCAGTTCTTC

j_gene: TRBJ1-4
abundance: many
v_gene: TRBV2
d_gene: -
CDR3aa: CASSRVLREKLFF
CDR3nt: TGTGCCAGCAGCAGGGTCCTCCGGGAAAAACTGTTTTTT

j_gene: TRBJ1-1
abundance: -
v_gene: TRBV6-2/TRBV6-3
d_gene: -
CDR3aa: CASSRRQLNTEAFF
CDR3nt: TGTGCCAGCAGTAGACGACAGTTGAACACTGAAGCTTTCTTT

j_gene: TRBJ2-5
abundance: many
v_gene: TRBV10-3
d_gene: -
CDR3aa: CAISGGDRTGTQYF
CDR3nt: TGTGCCATCAGTGGTGGGGACCGCACAGGGACCCAGTACTTC

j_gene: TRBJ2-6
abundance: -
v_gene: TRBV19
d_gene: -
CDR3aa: CASMGGSGREGANVLTF
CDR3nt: TGTGCCAGTATGGGGGGTTCAGGGAGAGAAGGGGCCAACGTCCTGACTTTC

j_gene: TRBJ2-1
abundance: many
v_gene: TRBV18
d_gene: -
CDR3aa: CASSPPGIEQFF
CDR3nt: TGTGCCAGCTCACCACCGGGGATTGAGCAGTTCTTC

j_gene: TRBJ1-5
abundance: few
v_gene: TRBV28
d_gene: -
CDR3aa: CASSLLGEQPQHF
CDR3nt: TGTGCCAGCAGTTTATTGGGGGAACAGCCCCAGCATTTT

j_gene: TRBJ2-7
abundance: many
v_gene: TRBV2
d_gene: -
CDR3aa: CASSSGAGWYEQYF
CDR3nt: TGTGCCAGCAGCTCGGGGGCAGGGTGGTACGAGCAGTACTTC

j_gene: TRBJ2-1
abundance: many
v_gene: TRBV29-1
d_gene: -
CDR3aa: CSVDSYDSYNEQFF
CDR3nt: TGCAGCGTAGACTCGTATGACTCCTACAATGAGCAGTTCTTC

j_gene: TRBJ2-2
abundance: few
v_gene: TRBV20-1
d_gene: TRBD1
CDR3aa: CSARETGMNTGELFF
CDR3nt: TGCAGTGCCCGTGAGACAGGGATGAACACCGGGGAGCTGTTTTTT

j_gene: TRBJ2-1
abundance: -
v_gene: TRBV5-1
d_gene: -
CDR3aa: CASSQDSGNEQFF
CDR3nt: TGCGCCAGCAGCCAAGACTCCGGGAATGAGCAGTTCTTC

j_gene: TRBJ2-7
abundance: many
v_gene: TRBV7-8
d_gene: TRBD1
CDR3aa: CASSLARVPGQSPSSYEQYF
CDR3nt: TGTGCCAGCAGCTTAGCTCGAGTCCCGGGACAGTCTCCTAGCTCCTACGAGCAGTACTTC

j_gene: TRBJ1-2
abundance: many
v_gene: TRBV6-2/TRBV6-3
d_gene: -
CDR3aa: CASSINRGNSF
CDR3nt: TGTGCCAGCAGTATAAATCGGGGGAACAGCTTC

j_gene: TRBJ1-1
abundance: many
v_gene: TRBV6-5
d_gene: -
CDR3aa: CASSYTVTGQAFF
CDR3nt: TGTGCCAGCAGTTACACAGTTACTGGGCAAGCTTTCTTT

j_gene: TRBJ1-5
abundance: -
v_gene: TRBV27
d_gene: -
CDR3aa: CASSWGVGQPQHF
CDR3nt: TGTGCCAGCAGTTGGGGGGTCGGGCAGCCCCAGCATTTT

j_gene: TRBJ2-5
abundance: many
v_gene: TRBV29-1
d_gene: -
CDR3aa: CSVEEEGGTQYF
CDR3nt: TGCAGCGTTGAAGAGGAGGGGGGGACCCAGTACTTC

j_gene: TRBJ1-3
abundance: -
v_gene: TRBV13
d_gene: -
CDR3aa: CASSSRESSGNTIYF
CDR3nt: TGTGCCAGCAGCTCCAGGGAGAGCTCTGGAAACACCATATATTTT

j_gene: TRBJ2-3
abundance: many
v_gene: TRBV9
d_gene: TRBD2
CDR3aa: CASSPRGTSSDTQYF
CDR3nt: TGTGCCAGCAGCCCCCGAGGGACTAGCTCAGATACGCAGTATTTT